The 8 T cell receptor beta chains reported below all come from one sample, sequenced in a study of blood T cell repertoires in COVID-19. Sequenced by immunoSEQ multiplex PCR; TCRdb stores in-frame clones only, minus some. The repertoire holds 300,000 or so clones, with around 87% as singletons. What was sequenced was peripheral blood. Source of these receptors: a man aged 70 or older with acute or convalescent COVID-19.

The chain couples TRBV2 to TRBJ1-2, with a tentative D call TRBD1 (6 bases). Trimming removed 2 bases from V and 7 bases from J, with 11 bases in between. The germline V gene has CDR1 SNHLY and CDR2 FYNNEI. This CDR3 region has 13 residues. The DNA for the CDR3 is TGTGCCAGCAGTGAAAGGGGGGGCCGTGGCTACACCTTC. Translation: CASSERGGRGYTF. Variable domain in full (rest from reference TRBV2 and TRBJ1-2): EPEVTQTPSHQVTQMGQEVILRCVPISNHLYFYWYRQILGQKVEFLVSFYNNEISEKSEIFDDQFSVERPDGSNFTLKIRSTKLEDSAMYFCASSERGGRGYTFGSGTRLTVV.

V gene TRBV10-3 combines with J gene TRBJ1-2; 10 positions match TRBD1. CDR1 is ENHRY and CDR2 is SYGVKD in the germline V gene. The CDR3 is 14 residues long. V trimming: 0 bases; J trimming: 6 bases; junction bases outside the gene matches: 1. The DNA of the CDR3 is TGTGCCATCAGTGAGTCTGGACAGGGGGATGGCTACACCTTC. Protein: CAISESGQGDGYTF.

The chain uses TRBV5-6 and TRBJ1-6; D is unclear. CDR1 and CDR2 from the germline V gene are SGHDT and YYEEEE. V lost 1 base and J lost 5, with 7 bases in between. CDR3 length equals 14 residues. CDR3 DNA sequence: TGTGCCAGCAGCTTGTGGCGGAATAATTCACCCCTCCACTTT. Translating it yields CASSLWRNNSPLHF.

This chain uses TRBV10-2 with TRBJ1-1, with 9 positions matching TRBD1. V was clipped by 10 bases and J by 4 bases; unmatched bases: 7. This CDR3 is 13 amino acids long. Germline V CDR1 and CDR2: WSHSY, SAAADI. CDR3 nucleotides: TGCGCCACCTACAGGGGGCAAGGCACTGAAGCTTTCTTT. Encoded protein: CATYRGQGTEAFF.

The chain is built from TRBV7-2 and TRBJ1-5, with TRBD1 identical over 8 bases. The CDR3 extends over 15 amino acids. V trimming: 6 bases; J trimming: 1 base; junction bases outside the gene matches: 5. From germline, CDR1 is SGHTA and CDR2 FQGNSA. Here the CDR3 reads CASRSQGVSNQPQHF. The DNA for the CDR3 is TGTGCCAGCAGGTCACAGGGGGTGAGCAATCAGCCCCAGCATTTT. Looking up the rest from reference TRBV7-2 and TRBJ1-5 gives the full variable domain: GAGVSQSPSNKVTEKGKDVELRCDPISGHTALYWYRQSLGQGLEFLIYFQGNSAPDKSGLPSDRFSAERTGGSVSTLTIQRTQQEDSAVYLCASRSQGVSNQPQHFGDGTRLSIL.

J is TRBJ2-7 and V is TRBV11-3, with 9 bases that match TRBD1. CDR3 length equals 13 residues. The V and J ends lost 5 bases and 6 bases, in that order; junction bases with no gene match: 5. Germline CDR1 and CDR2: SGHNT and YENEEA. The CDR3 nucleotides read TGTGCCAGCAGCAAGGGACAGGGTACCGAGCAGTACTTC. Protein sequence: CASSKGQGTEQYF.

This sequence joins TRBV5-1 and TRBJ2-7; possibly TRBD1 for D (8 bases). Germline CDR1 and CDR2: SGHRS and YFSETQ. This CDR3 is built from 16 residues. Trimming cost V 6 bases and J 4 bases, with 23 bases left between them. The CDR3 DNA reads as TGCGCCAGCACCACAGGGGGGGGCCAGGGTAATTACGAGCAGTACTTC. Amino acid sequence: CASTTGGGQGNYEQYF.

The table lists this clone with a count of one. This chain's CDR3 is CASSFLHRVYEQYF. Here the CDR3 DNA reads TGTGCCAGCAGTTTTCTTCACAGGGTCTACGAGCAGTACTTC. The chain has TRBV28 and TRBJ2-7, with D maybe TRBD1 (6 bases). CDR1 and CDR2 (germline): MDHEN, SYDVKM. The CDR3 sequence is 14 residues long. The V and J ends lost 3 bases and 3 bases respectively, with 12 bases between them. Full variable domain (rest looked up from reference TRBV28 and TRBJ2-7): DVKVTQSSRYLVKRTGEKVFLECVQDMDHENMFWYRQDPGLGLRLIYFSYDVKMKEKGDIPEGYSVSREKKERFSLILESASTNQTSMYLCASSFLHRVYEQYFGPGTRLTVT.